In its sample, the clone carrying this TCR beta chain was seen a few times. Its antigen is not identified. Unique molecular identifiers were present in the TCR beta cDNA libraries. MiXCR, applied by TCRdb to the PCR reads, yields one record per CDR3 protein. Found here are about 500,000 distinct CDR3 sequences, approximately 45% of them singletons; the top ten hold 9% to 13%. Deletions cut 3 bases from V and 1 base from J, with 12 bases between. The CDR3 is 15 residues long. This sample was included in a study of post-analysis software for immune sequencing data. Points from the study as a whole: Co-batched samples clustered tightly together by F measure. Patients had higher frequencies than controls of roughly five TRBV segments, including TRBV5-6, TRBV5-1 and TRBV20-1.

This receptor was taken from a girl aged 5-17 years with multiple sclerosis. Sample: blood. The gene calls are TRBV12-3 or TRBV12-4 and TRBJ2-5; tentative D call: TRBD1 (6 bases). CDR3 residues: CASSFGTGIQETQYF. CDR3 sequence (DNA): TGTGCCAGCAGTTTCGGAACAGGGATCCAAGAGACCCAGTACTTC.